These 10 T cell receptor beta chains share one sample of origin, sequenced in a study of blood T cell repertoires in COVID-19. The assay was immunoSEQ multiplex PCR, and TCRdb's table has in-frame clones only and misses some. The repertoire holds about 240,000 clones, 70% to 85% seen once, with approximately 3.2% in the top ten. The sequencing input was peripheral blood. The origin of the receptors is a woman of 80 years or more with acute or convalescent COVID-19.

The chain employs TRBV4-3 and TRBJ1-6; a possible D gene is TRBD1 (6 bases). This CDR3 spans 16 amino acids. With 0 bases removed from V and 9 bases from J, the gap between germline ends came to 15 bases. Germline assignment: CDR1 LGHNA and CDR2 YSLEER. The CDR3 bases are TGCGCCAGCAGCCAAGATATCAACAGGGAGACTTCACCCCTCCACTTT. This sequence encodes CASSQDINRETSPLHF.

This clone was picked up one time. This chain joins TRBV2 and TRBJ2-3; 7 positions agree with TRBD1. Germline V gene sequence: CDR1 SNHLY, CDR2 FYNNEI. The CDR3 runs to 13 residues. The V gene end was trimmed by 7 bases and the J gene end by 6 bases; junction bases not matched to a gene: 7. In DNA form, the CDR3 reads TGTGCCAGCAATCGAGACAGGGAGGATACGCAGTATTTT. Translating gives CASNRDREDTQYF.

The rearrangement uses TRBV6-5 and TRBJ1-1, with TRBD1 matching 9 bases. The CDR3 is made up of 15 amino acids. Per the germline V gene, CDR1 is MNHEY and CDR2 is SVGAGI. Germline trimming cut 6 bases from V and 1 base from J; bases unmatched to any gene: 6. This CDR3 reads CASRPGTGRNTEAFF. The CDR3 DNA reads as TGTGCCAGCAGACCCGGGACAGGGAGGAACACTGAAGCTTTCTTT.

Regarding this clone: The junction differs from germline at one of its ends, possibly a read error. This CDR3 is CASSLDSYSNQPQHF. In DNA form, the CDR3 reads TGTGCCAGTAGTCTAGACAGTTATAGCAATCAGCCCCAGCATTTT. This chain uses TRBV19 with TRBJ1-5; maybe TRBD1 (5 bases). Germline assignment: CDR1 LNHDA and CDR2 SQIVND (reference sequence). The CDR3 covers 15 residues.

The J gene is TRBJ2-1, the V gene TRBV9, with 10 bases identical to TRBD2. Unmatched junction bases numbered 5, after V lost 0 bases and J lost 2 bases. CDR3 size: 17 residues. Germline CDR1 reads SGDLS; CDR2 reads YYNGEE. CDR3 DNA: TGTGCCAGCAGCGTAGTAGGAGCGGGAGGGCCCTACAATGAGCAGTTCTTC. Residues: CASSVVGAGGPYNEQFF.

This chain connects TRBV3-1 (or the pseudogene TRBV3-2) to TRBJ1-6; 7 nucleotides line up with TRBD1. The V gene end was trimmed by 4 bases and the J gene end by 7 bases; junction bases not matched to a gene: 4. The germline CDR1 and CDR2 sequences are LGHDT and YNNKEL (reference sequence). This CDR3 has 14 amino acids. The CDR3 loop is CASSPWDSNSPLHF. The CDR3 DNA reads as TGTGCCAGCAGCCCTTGGGACAGCAATTCACCCCTCCACTTT.

This clone was picked up a small number of times. This rearrangement joins TRBV11-3 to TRBJ2-4; 9 nucleotides agree with TRBD2. The germline gives CDR1 SGHNT, CDR2 YENEEA. Germline trimming cut 2 bases from V and 9 bases from J; bases unmatched to any gene: 14. The length of the CDR3 is 17 residues. CDR3: CASSLLREGRVEGIQYF. The CDR3 bases are TGTGCCAGCAGCTTACTGCGGGAGGGCCGGGTCGAAGGCATTCAGTACTTC.

The chain has TRBV7-2 and TRBJ2-2; tentative D call: TRBD1 (6 bases). V lost 8 bases, J lost 0 bases, and 13 bases lay in between. Germline V gene sequence: CDR1 SGHTA, CDR2 FQGNSA. The length of the CDR3 is 15 residues. The CDR3 here is CASSHDRSNTGELFF. The CDR3 DNA sequence: TGTGCCAGCTCCCATGACAGGTCGAACACCGGGGAGCTGTTTTTT.

In this sample, this clone turned up a few times. The chain couples TRBV5-1 to TRBJ2-5; 11 positions match TRBD2. V trimming: 0 bases; J trimming: 4 bases; junction bases outside the gene matches: 5. This CDR3 has 16 amino acids. Germline V gene data show CDR1 as SGHRS and CDR2 as YFSETQ. This CDR3 reads CASSLGGLAGGETQYF. DNA of the CDR3: TGCGCCAGCAGCTTGGGAGGGCTAGCGGGAGGAGAGACCCAGTACTTC.

The rearrangement uses TRBV19 and TRBJ1-2; 8 positions match TRBD1. Germline CDR1 and CDR2: LNHDA and SQIVND (reference sequence). The V segment lost 8 bases and the J segment 7 bases; nucleotides outside the gene matches: 15. The CDR3 loop spans 15 amino acids. CDR3 in DNA: TGTGCCAGTGGCCGAGGACAGGGAAGCTATGGTGGCTACACCTTC. This codes for CASGRGQGSYGGYTF. Drawing the rest from reference TRBV19 and TRBJ1-2, the complete variable domain is DGGITQSPKYLFRKEGQNVTLSCEQNLNHDAMYWYRQDPGQGLRLIYYSQIVNDFQKGDIAEGYSVSREKKESFPLTVTSAQKNPTAFYLCASGRGQGSYGGYTFGSGTRLTVV.